This T cell receptor beta chain is drawn from a study of shared clonotypes between healthy human individuals. Genomic DNA from each subset was divided evenly over several immunoSEQ plates. Measured with immunoSEQ multiplex PCR; TCRdb has only the in-frame clones, and not every one. The data contain about 1 million clones, about 75% of them singletons. The sequence came from a man aged 18-30 years in good health. Sample: memory CD4+ T cells sorted from blood. Specified subset: CD45RA-negative fraction.

The CDR3 DNA sequence: TGTGCCAGCAGTTTAGGAGACTATGGGAAGGACGAGCAGTACTTC. Translated: CASSLGDYGKDEQYF. V usage is TRBV28 and J usage is TRBJ2-7; D may be TRBD2 (5 bases). The V gene lost 2 bases and the J gene lost 5 bases, with 16 bases spanning the gap. CDR1 is MDHEN and CDR2 is SYDVKM in the germline V gene. This CDR3 comprises 15 residues.